These T cell receptor beta chains were read from a single sample in a study of control samples from healthy donors and cancer patients. Produced via immunoSEQ multiplex PCR; TCRdb's table is partial and in-frame only. The profile covers more than 100,000 clones, with 88% appearing a single time and approximately 3.2% taken by the ten largest. The specimen was blood. The receptors here all came from a man between 40 and 49 years old in good health. The CDR3 runs from the conserved cysteine through the conserved F or W. Fields, in order: J gene, D gene, clone size, V gene, CDR3 protein, CDR3 DNA. The D gene is left open where the match is weak. Clone sizes are given selectively: once, few, many, or a class where the clone is expanded.

TRBJ1-1,NA,NA,TRBV6-4,CASTSGEAFF,TGTGCCAGCACCTCAGGGGAAGCTTTCTTT
TRBJ2-5,NA,once,TRBV19,CASSLNKGSETQYF,TGTGCCAGTAGCCTCAACAAGGGTAGTGAGACCCAGTACTTC
TRBJ2-7,NA,once,TRBV20-1,CSARNYEQYF,TGCAGTGCTAGAAATTACGAGCAGTACTTC
TRBJ1-2,NA,NA,TRBV6-1,CASSEIFYGYTF,TGTGCCAGCAGTGAAATTTTTTATGGCTACACCTTC
TRBJ1-3,TRBD1,many,TRBV6-5,CASSPGQGGGNTIYF,TGTGCCAGCAGTCCGGGACAGGGAGGAGGAAACACCATATATTTT
TRBJ2-7,NA,NA,TRBV7-9,CASSLGQVYEQYF,TGTGCCAGCAGCTTAGGGCAGGTCTACGAGCAGTACTTC
TRBJ2-5,TRBD2,NA,TRBV24-1,CATSGRGETQYF,TGTGCCACCTCGGGGAGGGGTGAGACCCAGTACTTC
TRBJ2-7,NA,NA,TRBV4-1,CASSQEVYGGSYEQYF,TGCGCCAGCAGCCAAGAAGTTTACGGGGGCTCCTACGAGCAGTACTTC
TRBJ2-1,NA,NA,TRBV7-6,CASSYVTGTEQFF,TGTGCCAGCAGCTACGTAACAGGGACTGAGCAGTTCTTC
TRBJ1-4,TRBD1,few,TRBV4-1,CASSQDGTGSEKLFF,TGCGCCAGCAGCCAAGATGGGACAGGGTCTGAAAAACTGTTTTTT
TRBJ2-3,NA,NA,TRBV24-1,CATSDAGPYGTQYF,TGTGCCACCAGTGATGCGGGGCCGTACGGTACGCAGTATTTT
TRBJ1-4,NA,NA,TRBV5-1,CASRSGAITNEKLFF,TGCGCCAGCAGGTCCGGAGCGATAACTAATGAAAAACTGTTTTTT
TRBJ2-1,TRBD2,NA,TRBV7-9,CASNRLAGGPVNEQFF,TGTGCCAGCAACCGACTAGCGGGGGGGCCTGTTAATGAGCAGTTCTTC
TRBJ1-3,NA,NA,TRBV11-2,CASSLTSGVYGNTIYF,TGTGCCAGCAGCTTAACGTCAGGGGTCTATGGAAACACCATATATTTT
TRBJ1-1,NA,NA,TRBV7-8,CASSLTLWGTEAFF,TGTGCCAGCAGCTTGACCCTCTGGGGCACTGAAGCTTTCTTT
TRBJ2-3,TRBD2,NA,TRBV2,CASSEVSGLAATDTQYF,TGTGCCAGCAGTGAAGTTTCCGGACTAGCGGCCACAGATACGCAGTATTTT
TRBJ1-5,NA,NA,TRBV24-1,CATSDRTAHSNQPQHF,TGTGCCACCAGTGATCGGACAGCCCATAGCAATCAGCCCCAGCATTTT
TRBJ2-2,NA,NA,TRBV7-2,CASTLRWSTGELFF,TGTGCCAGCACCCTAAGGTGGAGCACCGGGGAGCTGTTTTTT
TRBJ2-7,NA,NA,TRBV30,CAWSVLQWGQQYF,TGTGCCTGGAGTGTACTCCAGTGGGGGCAGCAGTACTTC
TRBJ1-3,TRBD1,NA,TRBV9,CASSRTGGPLSSGNTIYF,TGTGCCAGCAGCCGGACAGGGGGGCCCCTCTCCTCTGGAAACACCATATATTTT
TRBJ2-3,NA,NA,TRBV30,CAWSRRGASSTDTQYF,TGTGCCTGGAGTAGGAGGGGGGCCTCTAGCACAGATACGCAGTATTTT
TRBJ1-2,NA,NA,TRBV5-1,CASSLGAKTGRIGGYTF,TGCGCCAGCAGCTTGGGGGCCAAGACAGGAAGGATAGGAGGCTACACCTTC
TRBJ2-7,TRBD1,NA,TRBV7-3,CASSLIGTGVSYEQYF,TGTGCCAGCAGCTTAATTGGGACAGGGGTCTCCTACGAGCAGTACTTC
TRBJ2-1,NA,NA,TRBV25-1,CASSGAGVNEQFF,TGTGCCAGCAGTGGAGCAGGGGTCAATGAGCAGTTCTTC
TRBJ1-2,TRBD1,NA,TRBV6-2/TRBV6-3,CASSYGTGRGGYTF,TGTGCCAGCAGTTATGGGACAGGGCGCGGTGGCTACACCTTC
TRBJ1-3,NA,NA,TRBV19,CASSIVRGAGNTIYF,TGTGCCAGTAGTATAGTAAGAGGCGCCGGAAACACCATATATTTT
TRBJ2-1,NA,few,TRBV24-1,CATSVGTAGVSEQFF,TGTGCCACCAGTGTCGGAACTGCAGGAGTCAGTGAGCAGTTCTTC
TRBJ2-2,NA,NA,TRBV24-1,CATSDSGASTGELFF,TGTGCCACCAGTGATTCGGGGGCAAGCACCGGGGAGCTGTTTTTT
TRBJ1-1,NA,NA,TRBV6-6,CASRFTSNTEAFF,TGTGCCAGCAGGTTTACAAGCAACACTGAAGCTTTCTTT
TRBJ1-2,TRBD1,NA,TRBV19,CASRKGTAWDYGYTF,TGTGCCAGTAGAAAGGGGACAGCCTGGGACTATGGCTACACCTTC
TRBJ2-1,NA,NA,TRBV9,CASSVGGREQFF,TGTGCCAGCAGCGTAGGGGGGCGAGAGCAGTTCTTC
TRBJ1-2,TRBD1,NA,TRBV6-5,CASTGTGYGYTF,TGTGCCAGCACTGGGACAGGGTATGGCTACACCTTC
TRBJ1-5,NA,NA,TRBV1,CTSSQPGQGLNNQPQHF,TGCACCAGCAGCCAACCGGGACAGGGGCTGAACAATCAGCCCCAGCATTTT
TRBJ1-2,TRBD1,NA,TRBV5-4,CASSLRQGSGYTF,TGTGCCAGCAGCTTGAGACAGGGGTCTGGCTACACCTTC
TRBJ2-1,TRBD2,NA,TRBV6-2/TRBV6-3,CASSYTSGGYNEQFF,TGTGCCAGCAGTTACACTAGCGGGGGGTACAATGAGCAGTTCTTC
TRBJ1-5,NA,NA,TRBV4-1,CASSHQGQSNQPQHF,TGCGCCAGCAGCCACCAAGGACAGAGCAATCAGCCCCAGCATTTT
TRBJ1-6,NA,NA,TRBV11-2,CASSSTNTGNSPLHF,TGTGCCAGCAGCTCTACAAACACAGGGAATTCACCCCTCCACTTT
TRBJ2-3,TRBD2,NA,TRBV5-1,CASSYSGGGTDTQYF,TGCGCCAGCAGCTATAGCGGGGGGGGCACAGATACGCAGTATTTT
TRBJ2-2,NA,NA,TRBV12-3/TRBV12-4,CASTLLGTGELFF,TGTGCCAGCACTTTACTAGGCACCGGGGAGCTGTTTTTT
TRBJ2-7,NA,NA,TRBV6-7,CAPGVAEQYF,TGTGCCCCCGGGGTGGCCGAGCAGTACTTC
TRBJ2-5,TRBD2,NA,TRBV5-8,CASTTPIAGGSWETQYF,TGTGCCAGCACTACCCCAATAGCGGGGGGAAGTTGGGAGACCCAGTACTTC
TRBJ2-1,TRBD2,NA,TRBV4-2,CASSPTGGGVGNNEQFF,TGTGCCAGCAGCCCAACTGGCGGGGGGGTCGGAAACAATGAGCAGTTCTTC
TRBJ1-2,NA,NA,TRBV12-3/TRBV12-4,CASRESTGLGYTF,TGTGCCAGCAGGGAATCCACAGGGCTCGGCTACACCTTC
TRBJ2-7,NA,NA,TRBV5-1,CASSLVVQGYEQYF,TGCGCCAGCAGCTTGGTAGTACAGGGCTACGAGCAGTACTTC
TRBJ2-3,TRBD2,NA,TRBV7-6,CASSLWPSGESTDTQYF,TGTGCCAGCAGCTTATGGCCTAGCGGGGAGAGCACAGATACGCAGTATTTT
TRBJ1-4,NA,NA,TRBV5-4,CASSGDPTNEKLFF,TGTGCCAGCAGTGGGGACCCAACTAATGAAAAACTGTTTTTT
TRBJ2-7,TRBD1,NA,TRBV11-3,CASSLTLGGRGHEQYF,TGTGCCAGCAGCTTAACCCTAGGGGGCAGGGGGCACGAGCAGTACTTC
TRBJ2-3,NA,NA,TRBV18,CASSPSASGTQYF,TGTGCCAGCTCACCGTCGGCCTCGGGTACGCAGTATTTT